This TCR beta chain was sequenced during a study of blood T cell repertoires in COVID-19. The overall study: T cells, B-cell-depleted T cells, or PBMCs supplied cDNA or gDNA.

TCRdb's table, derived via immunoSEQ multiplex PCR, lists solely in-frame clones and lacks some. The table shows under 200,000 clones, with approximately 90% occurring only once. The CDR3 is 14 residues long. Between the trimmed V and J ends, which lost 1 base and 2 bases, there was a span of 6 bases. CDR1 is SGHVS, CDR2 FQNEAQ, per germline. The rearrangement links TRBV7-8 to TRBJ1-3; the D is unclear. The specimen sequenced was peripheral blood. The source of this sequence is a man aged 18 to 29 with acute or convalescent COVID-19. The CDR3 coding sequence is TGTGCCAGCAGCTTAGTGGCGGCTGGAAACACCATATATTTT. This sequence encodes CASSLVAAGNTIYF.